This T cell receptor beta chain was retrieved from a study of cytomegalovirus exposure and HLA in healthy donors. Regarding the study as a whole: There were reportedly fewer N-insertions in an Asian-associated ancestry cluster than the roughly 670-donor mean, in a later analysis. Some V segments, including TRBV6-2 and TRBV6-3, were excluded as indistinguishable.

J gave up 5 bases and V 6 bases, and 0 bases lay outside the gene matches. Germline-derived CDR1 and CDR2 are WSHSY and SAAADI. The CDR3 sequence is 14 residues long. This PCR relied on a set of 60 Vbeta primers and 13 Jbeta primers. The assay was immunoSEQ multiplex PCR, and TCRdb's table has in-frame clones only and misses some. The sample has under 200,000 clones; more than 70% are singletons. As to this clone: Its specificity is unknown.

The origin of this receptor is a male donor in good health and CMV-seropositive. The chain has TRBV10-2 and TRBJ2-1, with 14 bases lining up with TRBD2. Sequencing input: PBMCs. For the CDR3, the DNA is TGCGCCAGCAGGGGACTAGCGGGGGACAATGAGCAGTTCTTC. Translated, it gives CASRGLAGDNEQFF.